The 14 T cell receptor beta chains presented below share a single source sample, sequenced in a study of T cells in Graves' hyperthyroidism and ophthalmopathy. Authors of the study amplified TCR beta CDR3 regions from RNA transcripts. The HTBI primer set served for first-round RT-PCR of the TCR CDR3. TCRdb itself ran the multiplex PCR reads through MiXCR, one entry per CDR3 protein. The table shows fewer than 600,000 distinct CDR3 sequences, with 12% to 15% occurring only once. Sequencing was done on a sample of blood. These receptors were obtained from a woman aged 40-49 years with Graves' hyperthyroidism.

In its sample, this clonotype was seen a few times. The chain recombines TRBV6-2 or TRBV6-3 with TRBJ2-5; 9 bases map to TRBD2. The V segment lost 5 bases and the J segment 5 bases; nucleotides outside the gene matches: 6. Germline CDR1 and CDR2: MNHEY and SVGEGT. The CDR3 totals 14 residues. The CDR3 region is CASSVRSGSETQYF. DNA for the CDR3: TGTGCCAGCAGTGTACGTAGCGGGAGTGAGACCCAGTACTTC.

This clonotype was seen a few times. The chain employs TRBV10-3 and TRBJ2-3; 8 bases line up with TRBD2. This CDR3 is 16 amino acids long. V was clipped by 1 base and J by 4 bases; unmatched bases: 7. Germline V lookup: CDR1 ENHRY, CDR2 SYGVKD. DNA for the CDR3: TGTGCCATCAGTGAGTTGAGCGGGAGCTCCGCAGATACGCAGTATTTT. It specifies CAISELSGSSADTQYF.

This clonotype was detected many times. The V and J genes are TRBV20-1 and TRBJ2-5, with 10 positions matching TRBD2. V lost 3 bases, J lost 3 bases, and 7 bases stayed unmatched. CDR1 is DFQATT, CDR2 SNEGSKA, per germline (reference sequence). The CDR3 length is 15 residues. CDR3 sequence: CSASSSLAGEETQYF. The CDR3 DNA is TGCAGTGCTAGTTCGTCGCTAGCGGGAGAAGAGACCCAGTACTTC.

This clonotype was seen many times. The rearrangement uses TRBV28 and TRBJ2-3; D unclear. The CDR3 has 14 amino acids. V lost 4 bases, J lost 7 bases, and 15 bases lay in between. The germline V gene encodes CDR1 MDHEN and CDR2 SYDVKM. Written as DNA, the CDR3 is TGTGCCAGCAGTTCCCAGCCCAACTTTAATACGCAGTATTTT. It specifies CASSSQPNFNTQYF.

This clonotype was observed a handful of times. V is TRBV5-6 and J is TRBJ2-3, with D perhaps matching TRBD2 (6 bases). Deletions cut 4 bases from V and 1 base from J, with 7 bases between. The CDR3 is 13 residues long. Germline CDR1 is SGHDT and CDR2 is YYEEEE. The CDR3, as DNA: TGTGCCAGCAGCGCGGGACGCACAGATACGCAGTATTTT. It yields the protein CASSAGRTDTQYF. Full variable domain (rest looked up from reference TRBV5-6 and TRBJ2-3): DAGVTQSPTHLIKTRGQQVTLRCSPKSGHDTVSWYQQALGQGPQFIFQYYEEEERQRGNFPDRFSGHQFPNYSSELNVNALLLGDSALYLCASSAGRTDTQYFGPGTRLTVL.

This clonotype was counted ten times or more. The chain employs TRBV5-1 and TRBJ2-7; the D is unclear. Trimming took off 0 bases at V and 1 base at J, with 8 bases between the two ends. CDR3 length: 14 residues. Germline loops: CDR1 SGHRS, CDR2 YFSETQ. The CDR3 region is CASSLVEESYEQYF. Here the CDR3 DNA reads TGCGCCAGCAGCTTGGTTGAGGAATCCTACGAGCAGTACTTC.

This clonotype was counted between two and nine times. V gene TRBV29-1 combines with J gene TRBJ1-2, with D unresolved. Looked up from germline, CDR1 is SQVTM and CDR2 is ANQGSEA. The CDR3 extends over 11 amino acids. Trimming took off 5 bases at V and 8 bases at J, with 12 bases between the two ends. CDR3 protein: CSVTVLGGYTF. DNA of the CDR3: TGCAGCGTTACCGTGCTAGGGGGCTACACCTTC.

In this sample, this clonotype turned up many times. The V call is TRBV12-3 or TRBV12-4, the J call TRBJ1-4; 7 bases are shared with TRBD1. V was clipped by 1 base and J by 8 bases; unmatched bases: 10. This CDR3 spans 16 amino acids. In nucleotides, the CDR3 is TGTGCCAGCAGTTTAGAGGGACAGAAGAGAGGGGAAAAACTGTTTTTT. Protein sequence: CASSLEGQKRGEKLFF.

This clonotype was seen many times. CDR3 nucleotides: TGTGCCAGCAGTCCCGGGGGCCCGGGGCCATACGAGCAGTACTTC. Residues: CASSPGGPGPYEQYF. The chain carries TRBV28 and TRBJ2-7, with D perhaps matching TRBD1 or TRBD2 (6 bases each). The V and J ends lost 5 bases and 4 bases respectively, with 18 bases between them. From germline, CDR1 is MDHEN and CDR2 SYDVKM. The CDR3 has 15 residues. The entire variable domain, with the rest obtained from reference TRBV28 and TRBJ2-7, is as follows: DVKVTQSSRYLVKRTGEKVFLECVQDMDHENMFWYRQDPGLGLRLIYFSYDVKMKEKGDIPEGYSVSREKKERFSLILESASTNQTSMYLCASSPGGPGPYEQYFGPGTRLTVT.

The chain combines TRBV5-6 with TRBJ2-7; possibly TRBD2 for D (6 bases). CDR3 length: 14 residues. Trimming cost V 0 bases and J 0 bases, with 7 bases left between them. CDR1 SGHDT and CDR2 YYEEEE come from the germline V gene. CDR3 DNA: TGTGCCAGCAGCTTGGGGCGGGGCTCCTACGAGCAGTACTTC. This codes for CASSLGRGSYEQYF.

This clonotype was recorded at least ten times. The chain links TRBV10-3 to TRBJ2-1, with 10 positions matching TRBD2. The germline CDR1 and CDR2 sequences are ENHRY and SYGVKD. Trimming at V came to 10 bases and at J to 2 bases, leaving 8 bases not matched to a gene. The CDR3 covers 15 residues. CDR3 bases: TGTGCCACTAAAAGCGGGAGGGCACCCTACAATGAGCAGTTCTTC. This codes for CATKSGRAPYNEQFF.

The CDR3, as DNA: TGTGCCTGGAGTGTAGGGGGAGATACGCAGTATTTT. Protein: CAWSVGGDTQYF. The chain uses TRBV30 and TRBJ2-3, with D perhaps matching TRBD1 (6 bases). In germline, CDR1 is GTSNPN, CDR2 SVGIG (reference sequence). V was shortened by 0 bases and J by 5 bases, with 6 bases between the two germline ends. This CDR3 region has 12 residues.

This clonotype was detected only a few times. The chain has TRBV5-1 and TRBJ1-2; D ambiguous. The V end lost 4 bases, the J end lost 7 bases, and 20 bases lay between the germline ends. The CDR3 contains 15 residues. Germline loops: CDR1 SGHRS, CDR2 YFSETQ. CDR3 DNA: TGCGCCAGCAGCCCGGACGGTTTACAGCAGAGTGGCTACACCTTC. This translates into CASSPDGLQQSGYTF.

This clonotype has more than one count but fewer than ten. The rearrangement links TRBV7-3 to TRBJ2-7; D not resolved. V dropped 5 bases and J dropped 3 bases, with 11 bases sitting between them. The CDR3 extends over 13 amino acids. The V gene's germline CDR1 is SGHTA and CDR2 FQGTGA. This CDR3 reads CASSAHPNYEQYF. DNA of the CDR3: TGTGCCAGCAGCGCCCACCCAAACTACGAGCAGTACTTC.